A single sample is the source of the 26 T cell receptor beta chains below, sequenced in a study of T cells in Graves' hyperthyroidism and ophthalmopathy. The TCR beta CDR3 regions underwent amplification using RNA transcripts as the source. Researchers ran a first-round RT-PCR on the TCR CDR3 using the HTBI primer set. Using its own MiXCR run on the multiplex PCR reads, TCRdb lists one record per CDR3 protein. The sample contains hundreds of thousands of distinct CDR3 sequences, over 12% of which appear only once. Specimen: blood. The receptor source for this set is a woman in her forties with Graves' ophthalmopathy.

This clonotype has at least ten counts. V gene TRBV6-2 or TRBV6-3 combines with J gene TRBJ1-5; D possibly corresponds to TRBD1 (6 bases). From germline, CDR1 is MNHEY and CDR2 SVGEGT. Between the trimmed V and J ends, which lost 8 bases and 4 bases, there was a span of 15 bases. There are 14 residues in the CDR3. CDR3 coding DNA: TGTGCCAGCGGCCGACAGGCCTTTAATCAGCCCCAGCATTTT. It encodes CASGRQAFNQPQHF.

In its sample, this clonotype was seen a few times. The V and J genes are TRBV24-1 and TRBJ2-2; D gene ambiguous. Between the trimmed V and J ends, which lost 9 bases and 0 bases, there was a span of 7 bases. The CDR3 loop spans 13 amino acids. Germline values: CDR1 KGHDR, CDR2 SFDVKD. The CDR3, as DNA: TGTGCCACCGAACAGTCGAACACCGGGGAGCTGTTTTTT. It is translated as CATEQSNTGELFF.

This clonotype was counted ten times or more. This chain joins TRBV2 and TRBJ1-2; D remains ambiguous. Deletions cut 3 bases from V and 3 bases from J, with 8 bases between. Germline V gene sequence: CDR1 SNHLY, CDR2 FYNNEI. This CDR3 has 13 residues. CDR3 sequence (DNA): TGTGCCAGCAGTGACAGCATGGACTATGGCTACACCTTC. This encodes CASSDSMDYGYTF.

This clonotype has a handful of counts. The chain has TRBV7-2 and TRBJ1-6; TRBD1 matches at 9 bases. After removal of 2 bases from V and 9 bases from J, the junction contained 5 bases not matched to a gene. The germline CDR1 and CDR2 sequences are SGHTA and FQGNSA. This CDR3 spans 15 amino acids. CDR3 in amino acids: CASSLTGGGFSPLHF. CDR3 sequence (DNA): TGTGCCAGCAGCTTAACAGGGGGCGGATTTTCACCCCTCCACTTT.

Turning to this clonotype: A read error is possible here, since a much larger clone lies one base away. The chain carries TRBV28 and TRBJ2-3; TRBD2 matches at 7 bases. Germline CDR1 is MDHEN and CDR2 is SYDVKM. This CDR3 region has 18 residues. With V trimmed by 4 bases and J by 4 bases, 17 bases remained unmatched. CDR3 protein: CASSSLEIAVTSADTQYF. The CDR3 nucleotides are TGTGCCAGCAGTTCCCTTGAAATAGCGGTTACTAGCGCAGATACGCAGTATTTT.

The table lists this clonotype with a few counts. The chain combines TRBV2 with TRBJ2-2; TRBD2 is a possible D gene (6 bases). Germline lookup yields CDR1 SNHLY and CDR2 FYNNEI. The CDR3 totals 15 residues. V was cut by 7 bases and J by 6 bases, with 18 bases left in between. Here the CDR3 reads CASKRGRPSPGELFF. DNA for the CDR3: TGTGCCAGCAAAAGAGGGAGGCCCTCCCCCGGGGAGCTGTTTTTT.

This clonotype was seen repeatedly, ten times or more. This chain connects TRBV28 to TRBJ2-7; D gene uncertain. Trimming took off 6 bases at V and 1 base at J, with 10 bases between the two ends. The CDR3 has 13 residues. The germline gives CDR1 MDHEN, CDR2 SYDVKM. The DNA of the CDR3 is TGTGCCAGCAGCCCCCAGGATTCCTACGAGCAGTACTTC. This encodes CASSPQDSYEQYF.

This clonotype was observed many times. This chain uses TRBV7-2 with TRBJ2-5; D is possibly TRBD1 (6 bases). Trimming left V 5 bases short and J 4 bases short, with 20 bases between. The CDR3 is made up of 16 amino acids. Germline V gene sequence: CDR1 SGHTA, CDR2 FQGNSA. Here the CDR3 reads CASSPPQHSGVETQYF. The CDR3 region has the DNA TGTGCCAGCAGCCCCCCTCAGCATTCAGGGGTAGAGACCCAGTACTTC.

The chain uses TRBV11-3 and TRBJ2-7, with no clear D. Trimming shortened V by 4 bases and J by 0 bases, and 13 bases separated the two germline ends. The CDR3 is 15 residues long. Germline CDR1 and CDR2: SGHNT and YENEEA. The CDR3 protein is CASSSLGLHSYEQYF. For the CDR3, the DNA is TGTGCCAGCAGCTCCCTGGGTCTTCACTCCTACGAGCAGTACTTC.

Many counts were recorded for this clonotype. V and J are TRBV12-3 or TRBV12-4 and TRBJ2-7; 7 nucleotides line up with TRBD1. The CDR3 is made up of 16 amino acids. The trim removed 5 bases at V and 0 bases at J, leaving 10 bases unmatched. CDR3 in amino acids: CASSKRTGAVSYEQYF. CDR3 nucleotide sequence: TGTGCCAGCAGTAAAAGGACAGGAGCCGTCTCCTACGAGCAGTACTTC.

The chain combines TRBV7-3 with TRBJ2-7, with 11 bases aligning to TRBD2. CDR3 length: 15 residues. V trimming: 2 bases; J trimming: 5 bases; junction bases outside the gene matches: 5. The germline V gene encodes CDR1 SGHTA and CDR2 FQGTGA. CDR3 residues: CASSLETSGSHEQYF. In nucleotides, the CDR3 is TGTGCCAGCAGCTTAGAAACTAGCGGGAGCCACGAGCAGTACTTC.

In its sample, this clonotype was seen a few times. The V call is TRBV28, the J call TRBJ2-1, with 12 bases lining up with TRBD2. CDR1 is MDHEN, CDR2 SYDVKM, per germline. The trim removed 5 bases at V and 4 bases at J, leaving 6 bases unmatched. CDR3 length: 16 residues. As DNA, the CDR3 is TGTGCCAGCAGTCCATCAGGACTAGCGGGGTACAATGAGCAGTTCTTC. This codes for CASSPSGLAGYNEQFF.

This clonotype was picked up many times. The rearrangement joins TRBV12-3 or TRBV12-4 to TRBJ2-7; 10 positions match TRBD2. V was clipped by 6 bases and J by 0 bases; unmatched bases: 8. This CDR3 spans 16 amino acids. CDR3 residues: CASSLSSGRGSYEQYF. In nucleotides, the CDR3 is TGTGCCAGCAGCCTCTCCAGCGGGAGGGGCTCCTACGAGCAGTACTTC.

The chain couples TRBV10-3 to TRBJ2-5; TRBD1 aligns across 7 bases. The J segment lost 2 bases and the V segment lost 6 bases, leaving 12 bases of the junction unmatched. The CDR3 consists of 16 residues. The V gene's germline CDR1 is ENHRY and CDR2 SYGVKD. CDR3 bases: TGTGCCATCAGCAAAGTAATAACAGGGGCGCAAGAGACCCAGTACTTC. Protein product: CAISKVITGAQETQYF.

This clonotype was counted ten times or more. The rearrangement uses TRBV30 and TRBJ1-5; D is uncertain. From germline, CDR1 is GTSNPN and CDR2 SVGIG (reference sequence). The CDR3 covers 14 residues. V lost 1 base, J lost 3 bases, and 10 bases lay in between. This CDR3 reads CAWSAAGFNQPQHF. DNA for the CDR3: TGTGCCTGGAGTGCCGCTGGCTTCAATCAGCCCCAGCATTTT.

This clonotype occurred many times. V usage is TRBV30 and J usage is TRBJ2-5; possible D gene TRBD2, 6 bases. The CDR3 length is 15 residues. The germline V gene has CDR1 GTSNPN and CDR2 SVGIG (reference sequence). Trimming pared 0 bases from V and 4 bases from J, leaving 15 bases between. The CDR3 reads CAWSVQVGGAETQYF. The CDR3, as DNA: TGTGCCTGGAGTGTACAGGTGGGAGGTGCAGAGACCCAGTACTTC.

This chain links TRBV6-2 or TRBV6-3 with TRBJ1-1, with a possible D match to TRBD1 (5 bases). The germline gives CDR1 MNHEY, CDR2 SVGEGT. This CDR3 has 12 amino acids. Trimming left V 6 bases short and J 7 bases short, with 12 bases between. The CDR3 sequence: CASSWDPVEAFF. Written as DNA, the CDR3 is TGTGCCAGCAGCTGGGACCCGGTTGAAGCTTTCTTT.

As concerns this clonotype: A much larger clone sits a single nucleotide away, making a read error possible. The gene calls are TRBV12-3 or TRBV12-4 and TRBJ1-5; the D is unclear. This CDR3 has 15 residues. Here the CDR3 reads CASSLWEYSNQSQHF. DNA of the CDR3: TGTGCCAGCAGTTTATGGGAGTATAGCAATCAGTCCCAGCATTTT.

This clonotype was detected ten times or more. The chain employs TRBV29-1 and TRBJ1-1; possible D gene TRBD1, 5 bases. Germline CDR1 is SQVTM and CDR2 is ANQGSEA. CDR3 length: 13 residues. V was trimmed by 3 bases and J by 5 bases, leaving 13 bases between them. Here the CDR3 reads CSVDGGLYTEAFF. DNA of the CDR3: TGCAGCGTTGACGGGGGACTGTATACTGAAGCTTTCTTT.

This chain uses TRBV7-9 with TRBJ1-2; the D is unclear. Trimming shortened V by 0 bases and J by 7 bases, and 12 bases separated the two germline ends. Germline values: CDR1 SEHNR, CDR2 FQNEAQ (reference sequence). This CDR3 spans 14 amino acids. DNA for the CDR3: TGTGCCAGCAGCTTAGCGCCAGGAATCTCTGGCTACACCTTC. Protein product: CASSLAPGISGYTF.

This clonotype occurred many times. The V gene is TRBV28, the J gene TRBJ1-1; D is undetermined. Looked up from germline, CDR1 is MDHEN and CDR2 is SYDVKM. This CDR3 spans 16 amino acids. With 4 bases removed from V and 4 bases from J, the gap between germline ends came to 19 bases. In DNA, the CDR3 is TGTGCCAGCAGTTCAGGCCAAACGACTGGTGGCACTGAAGCTTTCTTT. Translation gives CASSSGQTTGGTEAFF.

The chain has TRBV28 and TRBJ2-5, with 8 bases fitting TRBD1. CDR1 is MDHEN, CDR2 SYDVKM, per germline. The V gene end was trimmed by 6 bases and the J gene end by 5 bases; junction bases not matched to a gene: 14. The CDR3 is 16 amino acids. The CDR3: CASSTVSGRGRETQYF. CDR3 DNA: TGTGCCAGCAGCACCGTGTCTGGCAGGGGGCGTGAGACCCAGTACTTC.

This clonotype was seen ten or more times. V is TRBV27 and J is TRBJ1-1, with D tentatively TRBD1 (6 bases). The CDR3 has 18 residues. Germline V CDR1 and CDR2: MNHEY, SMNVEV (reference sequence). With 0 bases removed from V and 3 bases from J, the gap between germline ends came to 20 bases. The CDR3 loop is CASSLSGGARSGDTEAFF. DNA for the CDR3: TGTGCCAGCAGTTTATCGGGGGGGGCGCGTAGTGGAGACACTGAAGCTTTCTTT.

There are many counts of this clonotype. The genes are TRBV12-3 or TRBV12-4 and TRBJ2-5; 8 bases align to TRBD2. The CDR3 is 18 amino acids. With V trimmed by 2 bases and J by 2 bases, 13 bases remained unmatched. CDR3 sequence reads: CASSLSPTSGGGQETQYF. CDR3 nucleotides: TGTGCCAGCAGTTTATCCCCTACTAGCGGAGGGGGGCAAGAGACCCAGTACTTC.

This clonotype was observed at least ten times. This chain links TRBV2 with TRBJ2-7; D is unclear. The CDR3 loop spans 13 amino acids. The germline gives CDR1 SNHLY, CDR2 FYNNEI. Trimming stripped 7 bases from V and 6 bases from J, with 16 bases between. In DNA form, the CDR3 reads TGTGCCAGCAAGATTCCAGAGGTGAGCGAGCAGTACTTC. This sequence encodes CASKIPEVSEQYF.

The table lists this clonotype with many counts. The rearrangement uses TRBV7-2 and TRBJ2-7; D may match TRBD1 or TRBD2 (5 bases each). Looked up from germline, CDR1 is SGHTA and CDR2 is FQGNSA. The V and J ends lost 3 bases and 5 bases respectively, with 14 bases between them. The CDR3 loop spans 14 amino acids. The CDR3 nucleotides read TGTGCCAGCAGCTTTGAGGGGTTTTCCAACGAGCAGTACTTC. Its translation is CASSFEGFSNEQYF.